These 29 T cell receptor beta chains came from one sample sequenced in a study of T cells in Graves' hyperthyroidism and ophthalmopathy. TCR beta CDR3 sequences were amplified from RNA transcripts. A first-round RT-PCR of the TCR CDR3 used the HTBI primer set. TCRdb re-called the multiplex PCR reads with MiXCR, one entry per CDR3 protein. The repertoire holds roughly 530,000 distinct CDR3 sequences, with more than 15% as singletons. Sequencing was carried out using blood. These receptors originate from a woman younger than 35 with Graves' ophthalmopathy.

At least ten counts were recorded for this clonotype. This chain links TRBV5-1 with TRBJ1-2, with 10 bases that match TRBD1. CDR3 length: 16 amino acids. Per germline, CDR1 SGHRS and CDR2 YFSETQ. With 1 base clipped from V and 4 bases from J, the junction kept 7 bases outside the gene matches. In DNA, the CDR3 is TGCGCCAGCAGCTTGTCCCCGGGACAGGGGATCTATGGCTACACCTTC. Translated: CASSLSPGQGIYGYTF.

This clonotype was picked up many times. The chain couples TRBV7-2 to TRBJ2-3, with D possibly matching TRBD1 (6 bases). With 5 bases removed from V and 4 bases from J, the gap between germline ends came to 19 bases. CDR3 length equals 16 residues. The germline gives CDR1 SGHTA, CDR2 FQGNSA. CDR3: CASSGPGTSLPDTQYF. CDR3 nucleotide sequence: TGTGCCAGCAGCGGGCCCGGGACATCGTTACCAGATACGCAGTATTTT.

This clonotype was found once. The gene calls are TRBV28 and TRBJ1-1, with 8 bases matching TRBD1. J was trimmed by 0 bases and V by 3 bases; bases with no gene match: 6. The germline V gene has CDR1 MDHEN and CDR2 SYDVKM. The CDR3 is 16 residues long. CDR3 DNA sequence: TGTGCCAGCAGTTTCCTGGACAGGGAAATGAACACTGAAGCTTTCTTT. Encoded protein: CASSFLDREMNTEAFF.

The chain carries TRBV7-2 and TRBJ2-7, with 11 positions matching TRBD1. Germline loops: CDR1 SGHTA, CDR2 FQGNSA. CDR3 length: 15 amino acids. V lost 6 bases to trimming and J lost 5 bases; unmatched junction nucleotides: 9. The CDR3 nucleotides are TGTGCCAGCAGTATGCGGGGACAGGGGGATCACGAGCAGTACTTC. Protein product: CASSMRGQGDHEQYF. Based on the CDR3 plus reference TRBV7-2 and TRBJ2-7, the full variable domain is GAGVSQSPSNKVTEKGKDVELRCDPISGHTALYWYRQSLGQGLEFLIYFQGNSAPDKSGLPSDRFSAERTGGSVSTLTIQRTQQEDSAVYLCASSMRGQGDHEQYFGPGTRLTVT.

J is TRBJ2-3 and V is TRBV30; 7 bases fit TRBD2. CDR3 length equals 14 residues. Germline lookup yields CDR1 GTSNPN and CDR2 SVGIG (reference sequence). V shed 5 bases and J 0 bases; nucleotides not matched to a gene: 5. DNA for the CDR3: TGTGCCTGGGCGGGAGTGGGGAGCACAGATACGCAGTATTTT. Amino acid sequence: CAWAGVGSTDTQYF.

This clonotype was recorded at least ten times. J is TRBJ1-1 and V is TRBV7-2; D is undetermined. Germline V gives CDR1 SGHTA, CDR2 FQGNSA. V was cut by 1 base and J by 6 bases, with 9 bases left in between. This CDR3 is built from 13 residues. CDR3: CASSLGDSAEAFF. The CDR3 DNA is TGTGCCAGCAGCTTAGGAGATAGTGCTGAAGCTTTCTTT.

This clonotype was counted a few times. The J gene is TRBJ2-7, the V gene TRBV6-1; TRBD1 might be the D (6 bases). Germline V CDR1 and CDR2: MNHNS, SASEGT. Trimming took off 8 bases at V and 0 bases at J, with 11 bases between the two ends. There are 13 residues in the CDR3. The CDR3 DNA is TGTGCCAGCGGGGGCCCCCCCTCCTACGAGCAGTACTTC. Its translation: CASGGPPSYEQYF.

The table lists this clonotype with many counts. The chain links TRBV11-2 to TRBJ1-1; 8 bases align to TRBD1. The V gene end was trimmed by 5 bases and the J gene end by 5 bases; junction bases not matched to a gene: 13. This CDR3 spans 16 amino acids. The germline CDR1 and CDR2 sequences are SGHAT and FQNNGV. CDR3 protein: CASSATTDREWTEAFF. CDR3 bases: TGTGCCAGCAGCGCCACGACGGACAGGGAATGGACTGAAGCTTTCTTT. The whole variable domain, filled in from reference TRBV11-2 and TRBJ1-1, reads EAGVAQSPRYKIIEKRQSVAFWCNPISGHATLYWYQQILGQGPKLLIQFQNNGVVDDSQLPKDRFSAERLKGVDSTLKIQPAKLEDSAVYLCASSATTDREWTEAFFGQGTRLTVV.

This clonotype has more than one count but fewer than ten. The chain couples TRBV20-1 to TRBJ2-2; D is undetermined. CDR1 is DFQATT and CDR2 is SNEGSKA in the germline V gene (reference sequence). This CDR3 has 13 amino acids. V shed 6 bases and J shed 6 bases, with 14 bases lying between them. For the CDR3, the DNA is TGCAGTGCGCAAACCCCGGGCCCCGGGGAGCTGTTTTTT. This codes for CSAQTPGPGELFF.

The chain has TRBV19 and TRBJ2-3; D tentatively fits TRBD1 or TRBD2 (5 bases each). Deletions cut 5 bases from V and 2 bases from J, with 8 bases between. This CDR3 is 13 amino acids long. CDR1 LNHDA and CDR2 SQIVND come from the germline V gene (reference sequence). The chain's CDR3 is CASSRDHTDTQYF. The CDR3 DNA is TGTGCCAGTAGTCGGGACCACACAGATACGCAGTATTTT.

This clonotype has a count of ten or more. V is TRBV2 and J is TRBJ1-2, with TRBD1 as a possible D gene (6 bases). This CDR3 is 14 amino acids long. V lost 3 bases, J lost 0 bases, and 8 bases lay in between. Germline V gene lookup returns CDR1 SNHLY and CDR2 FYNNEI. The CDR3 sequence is CASSEDSPNYGYTF. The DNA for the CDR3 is TGTGCCAGCAGTGAGGACAGTCCTAACTATGGCTACACCTTC.

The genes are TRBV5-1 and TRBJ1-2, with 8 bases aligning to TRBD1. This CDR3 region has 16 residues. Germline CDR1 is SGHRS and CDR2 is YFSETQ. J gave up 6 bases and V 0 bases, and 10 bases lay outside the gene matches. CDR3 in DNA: TGCGCCAGCAGCTTGGAACCGGGTGCAGGGGGCAATGGCTACACCTTC. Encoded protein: CASSLEPGAGGNGYTF.

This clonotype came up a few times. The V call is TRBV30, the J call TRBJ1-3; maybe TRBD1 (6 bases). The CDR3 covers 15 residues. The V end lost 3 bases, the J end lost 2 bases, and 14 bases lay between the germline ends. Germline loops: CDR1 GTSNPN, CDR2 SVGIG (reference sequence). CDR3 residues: CAWRTQGSAGNTIYF. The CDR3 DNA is TGTGCCTGGAGGACACAGGGTTCGGCTGGAAACACCATATATTTT.

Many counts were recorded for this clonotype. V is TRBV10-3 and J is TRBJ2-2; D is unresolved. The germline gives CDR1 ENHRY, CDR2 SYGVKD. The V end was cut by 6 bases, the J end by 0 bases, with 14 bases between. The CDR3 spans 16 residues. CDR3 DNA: TGTGCCATCAGGGCCGGCCCTCCTTCGAACACCGGGGAGCTGTTTTTT. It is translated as CAIRAGPPSNTGELFF.

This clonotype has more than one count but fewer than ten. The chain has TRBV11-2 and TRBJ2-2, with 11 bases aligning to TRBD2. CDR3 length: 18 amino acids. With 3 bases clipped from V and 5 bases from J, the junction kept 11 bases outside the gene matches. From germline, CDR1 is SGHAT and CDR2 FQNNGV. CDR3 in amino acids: CASSLLAGGQGGTGELFF. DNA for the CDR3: TGTGCCAGCAGCTTGCTAGCGGGGGGACAGGGTGGGACCGGGGAGCTGTTTTTT.

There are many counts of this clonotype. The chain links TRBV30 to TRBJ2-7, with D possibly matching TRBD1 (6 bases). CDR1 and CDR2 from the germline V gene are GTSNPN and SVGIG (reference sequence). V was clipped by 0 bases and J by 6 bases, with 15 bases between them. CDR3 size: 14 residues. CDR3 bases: TGTGCCTGGAGTGTACGGGCAGGGGAAAGCGAGCAGTACTTC. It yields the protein CAWSVRAGESEQYF.

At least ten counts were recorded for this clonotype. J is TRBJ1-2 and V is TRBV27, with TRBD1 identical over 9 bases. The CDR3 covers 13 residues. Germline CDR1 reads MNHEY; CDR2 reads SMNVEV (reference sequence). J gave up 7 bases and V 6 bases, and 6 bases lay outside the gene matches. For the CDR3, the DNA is TGTGCCAGCAGCCCACAGGGGGCCAGTGGCTACACCTTC. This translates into CASSPQGASGYTF.

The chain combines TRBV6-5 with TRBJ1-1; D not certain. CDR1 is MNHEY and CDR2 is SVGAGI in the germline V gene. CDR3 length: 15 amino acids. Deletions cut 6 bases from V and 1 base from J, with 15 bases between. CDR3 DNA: TGTGCCAGCAGGTTACCCGGATCCAAGAACACTGAAGCTTTCTTT. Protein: CASRLPGSKNTEAFF.

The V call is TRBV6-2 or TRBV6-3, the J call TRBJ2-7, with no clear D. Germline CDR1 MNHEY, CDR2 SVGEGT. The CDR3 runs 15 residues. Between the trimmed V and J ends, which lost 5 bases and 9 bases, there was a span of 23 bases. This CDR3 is CASSVDGSPYQRQYF. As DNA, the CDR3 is TGTGCCAGCAGTGTCGACGGCTCTCCGTACCAACGGCAGTACTTC.

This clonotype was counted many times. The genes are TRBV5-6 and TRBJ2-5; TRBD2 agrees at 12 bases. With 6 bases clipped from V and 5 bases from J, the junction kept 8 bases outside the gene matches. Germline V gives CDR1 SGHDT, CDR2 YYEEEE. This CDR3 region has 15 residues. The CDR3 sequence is CASNEVLAGGETQYF. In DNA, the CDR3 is TGTGCCAGCAACGAGGTACTAGCGGGAGGTGAGACCCAGTACTTC.

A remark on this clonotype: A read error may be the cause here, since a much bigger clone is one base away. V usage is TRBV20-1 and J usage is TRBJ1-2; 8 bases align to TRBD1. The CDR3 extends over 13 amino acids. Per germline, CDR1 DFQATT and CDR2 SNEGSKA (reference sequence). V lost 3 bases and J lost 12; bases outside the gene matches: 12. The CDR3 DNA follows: TGCAGTGCTAGGGTCGACAGGGGAGGCGGCCACACCTTC. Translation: CSARVDRGGGHTF.

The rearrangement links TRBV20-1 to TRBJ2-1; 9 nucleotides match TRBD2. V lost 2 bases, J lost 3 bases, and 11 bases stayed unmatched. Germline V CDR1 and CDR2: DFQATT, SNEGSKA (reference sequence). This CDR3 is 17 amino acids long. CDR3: CSARRPLVAGDYNEQFF. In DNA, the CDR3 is TGCAGTGCTAGAAGACCCCTTGTAGCGGGGGACTACAATGAGCAGTTCTTC.

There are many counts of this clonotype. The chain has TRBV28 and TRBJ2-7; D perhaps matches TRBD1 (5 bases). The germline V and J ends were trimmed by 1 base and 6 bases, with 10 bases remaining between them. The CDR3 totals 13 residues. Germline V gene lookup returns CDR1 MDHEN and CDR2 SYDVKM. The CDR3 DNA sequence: TGTGCCAGCAGTTTATACAGGTCGCGCGAGCAGTACTTC. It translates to CASSLYRSREQYF.

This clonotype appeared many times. The CDR3 region has the DNA TGCAGTGCTAGTCGGTACTTTGGTCGGAATGAGCAGTTCTTC. It translates to CSASRYFGRNEQFF. The chain couples TRBV20-1 to TRBJ2-1; D is undetermined. From germline, CDR1 is DFQATT and CDR2 SNEGSKA (reference sequence). V was cut by 3 bases and J by 7 bases, with 16 bases left in between. The CDR3 runs 14 residues.

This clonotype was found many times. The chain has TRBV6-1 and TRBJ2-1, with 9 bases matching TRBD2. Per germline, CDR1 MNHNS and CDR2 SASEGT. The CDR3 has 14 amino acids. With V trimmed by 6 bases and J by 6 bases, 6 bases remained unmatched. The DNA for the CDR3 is TGTGCCAGCAGGGCTAGCGGGGAAAGCAATGAGCAGTTCTTC. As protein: CASRASGESNEQFF.

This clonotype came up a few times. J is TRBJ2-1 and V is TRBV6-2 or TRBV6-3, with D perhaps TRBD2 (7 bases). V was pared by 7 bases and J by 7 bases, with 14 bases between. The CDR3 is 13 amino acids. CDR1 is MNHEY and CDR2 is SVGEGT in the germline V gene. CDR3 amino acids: CASTRGGGNEQFF. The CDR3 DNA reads TGTGCCAGCACCCGGGGAGGGGGAAATGAGCAGTTCTTC.

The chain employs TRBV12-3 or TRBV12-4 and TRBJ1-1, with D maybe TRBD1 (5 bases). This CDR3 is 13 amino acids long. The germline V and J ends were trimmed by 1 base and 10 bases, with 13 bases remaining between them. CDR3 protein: CASSLVSDSGAFF. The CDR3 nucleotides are TGTGCCAGCAGTTTAGTCTCCGACAGTGGAGCTTTCTTT.

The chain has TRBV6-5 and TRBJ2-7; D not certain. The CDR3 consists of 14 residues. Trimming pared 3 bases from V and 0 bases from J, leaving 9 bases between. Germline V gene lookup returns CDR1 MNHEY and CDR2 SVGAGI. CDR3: CASSYSLASYEQYF. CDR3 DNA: TGTGCCAGCAGTTATAGCTTAGCCTCCTACGAGCAGTACTTC.

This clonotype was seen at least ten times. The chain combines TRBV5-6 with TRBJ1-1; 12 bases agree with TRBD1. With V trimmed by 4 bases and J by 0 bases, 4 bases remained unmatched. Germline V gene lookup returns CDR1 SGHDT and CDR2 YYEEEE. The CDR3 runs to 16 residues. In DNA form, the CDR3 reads TGTGCCAGCAGCCTCGGGACAGGGGGCATGAACACTGAAGCTTTCTTT. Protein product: CASSLGTGGMNTEAFF.